One and the same sample provided the 8 T cell receptor beta chains below, sequenced in a study of blood T cell repertoires in COVID-19. TCRdb's table, derived via immunoSEQ multiplex PCR, lists solely in-frame clones and lacks some. The table includes some 200,000 clones, roughly 90% detected once. Input material: PBMCs or T cells enriched from blood (not recorded which). The receptor set was obtained from a woman aged 50 to 60 in a cohort exposed to, infected with or recovered from COVID-19 (not recorded which).

The chain is built from TRBV28 and TRBJ2-7; 7 bases map to TRBD1. Trimming cost V 6 bases and J 4 bases; bases outside gene matches: 6. From germline, CDR1 is MDHEN and CDR2 SYDVKM. The CDR3 runs to 13 residues. DNA of the CDR3: TGTGCCAGCAGACCAGGGACAGAGTACGAGCAGTACTTC. It codes for CASRPGTEYEQYF.

The chain employs TRBV7-9 and TRBJ1-6, with 7 nucleotides matching TRBD1. This CDR3 contains 13 residues. Germline V CDR1 and CDR2: SEHNR, FQNEAQ (reference sequence). V was clipped by 5 bases and J by 13 bases; unmatched bases: 8. The DNA of the CDR3 is TGTGCCAGCAGCCCCGGGACAGTTAATCCCCTCCACTTT. Translated: CASSPGTVNPLHF.

The genes are TRBV11-1 and TRBJ1-2, with D possibly TRBD1 on 5 matching bases. The CDR3 sequence is 16 residues long. Trimming stripped 5 bases from V and 0 bases from J, with 16 bases between. CDR1 SGHAT and CDR2 FQDESV come from the germline V gene (reference sequence). The CDR3 region is CASSPSRTPTNYGYTF. CDR3 coding DNA: TGTGCCAGCAGCCCGTCTCGGACACCCACTAACTATGGCTACACCTTC.

J is TRBJ2-7 and V is TRBV12-5, with D maybe TRBD1 (5 bases). CDR1 LGHNT and CDR2 FRNRAP come from the germline V gene. Trimming removed 0 bases at V and 5 bases at J, with 8 bases between. CDR3 size: 13 residues. DNA of the CDR3: TGTGCTAGTGGTTTGGTAGGGGAAAACGAGCAGTACTTC. Amino acids: CASGLVGENEQYF.

This clone has just one count. The chain carries TRBV5-4 and TRBJ2-5; TRBD2 aligns across 11 bases. J lost 5 bases, V lost 4 bases, and 7 bases had no gene match. The CDR3 totals 15 residues. Germline V gene sequence: CDR1 SGHNT, CDR2 YYREEE (reference sequence). The DNA of the CDR3 is TGTGCCAGCAGCGTTAGCGGGGGGGCCAAGGAGACCCAGTACTTC. Protein sequence: CASSVSGGAKETQYF.

The genes are TRBV3-1 (or the pseudogene TRBV3-2) and TRBJ1-2, with a weak D call TRBD1 (5 bases). Per germline, CDR1 LGHDT and CDR2 YNNKEL (reference sequence). The CDR3 runs 13 residues. V dropped 1 base and J dropped 8 bases, with 11 bases sitting between them. Here the CDR3 DNA reads TGTGCCAGCAGCCAAGCCGAGAAGGGGGGCTACACCTTC. Its protein is CASSQAEKGGYTF.

The chain combines TRBV2 with TRBJ1-1, with TRBD1 matching 8 bases. The CDR3 runs to 13 residues. Germline V gives CDR1 SNHLY, CDR2 FYNNEI. V dropped 7 bases and J dropped 0; count of bases not matched to a gene: 1. CDR3 protein: CASKDRVNTEAFF. CDR3 nucleotide sequence: TGTGCCAGCAAGGACAGGGTGAACACTGAAGCTTTCTTT.

J is TRBJ1-6 and V is TRBV7-2; 8 positions match TRBD1. Per germline, CDR1 SGHTA and CDR2 FQGNSA. J gave up 4 bases and V 4 bases, and 3 bases lay outside the gene matches. The CDR3 contains 15 residues. The CDR3 bases are TGTGCCAGCAGCTACAGGGGGTTGTATAATTCACCCCTCCACTTT. It codes for CASSYRGLYNSPLHF.